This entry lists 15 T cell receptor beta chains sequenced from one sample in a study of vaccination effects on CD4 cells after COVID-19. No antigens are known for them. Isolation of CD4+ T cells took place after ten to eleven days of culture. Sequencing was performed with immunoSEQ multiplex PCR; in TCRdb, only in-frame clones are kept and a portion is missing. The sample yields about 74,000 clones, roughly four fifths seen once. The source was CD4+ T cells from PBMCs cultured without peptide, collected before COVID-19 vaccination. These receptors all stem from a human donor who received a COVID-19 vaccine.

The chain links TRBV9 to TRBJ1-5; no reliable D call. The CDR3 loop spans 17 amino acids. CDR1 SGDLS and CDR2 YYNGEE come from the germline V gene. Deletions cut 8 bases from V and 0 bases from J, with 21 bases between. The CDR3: CASGRGGGPISNQPQHF. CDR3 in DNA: TGTGCCAGTGGGCGGGGAGGTGGGCCTATTAGCAATCAGCCCCAGCATTTT. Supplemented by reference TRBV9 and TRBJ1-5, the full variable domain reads DSGVTQTPKHLITATGQRVTLRCSPRSGDLSVYWYQQSLDQGLQFLIQYYNGEERAKGNILERFSAQQFPDLHSELNLSSLELGDSALYFCASGRGGGPISNQPQHFGDGTRLSIL.

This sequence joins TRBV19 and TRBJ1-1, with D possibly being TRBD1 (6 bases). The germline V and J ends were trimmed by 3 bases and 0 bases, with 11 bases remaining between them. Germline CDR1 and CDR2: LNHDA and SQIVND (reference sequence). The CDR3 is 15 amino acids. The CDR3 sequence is CASSITGLVNTEAFF. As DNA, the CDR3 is TGTGCCAGTAGTATTACAGGGCTCGTGAACACTGAAGCTTTCTTT.

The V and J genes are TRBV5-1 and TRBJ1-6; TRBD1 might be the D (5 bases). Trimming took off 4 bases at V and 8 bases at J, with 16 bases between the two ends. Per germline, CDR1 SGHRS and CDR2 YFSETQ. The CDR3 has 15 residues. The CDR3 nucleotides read TGCGCCAGCAGCGACCGGGAGGGCAGGGATTCACCCCTCCACTTT. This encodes CASSDREGRDSPLHF.

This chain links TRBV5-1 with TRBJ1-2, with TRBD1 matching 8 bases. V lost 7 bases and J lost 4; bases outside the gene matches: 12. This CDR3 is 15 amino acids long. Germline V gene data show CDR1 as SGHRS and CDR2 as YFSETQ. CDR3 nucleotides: TGCGCCAGCGGAATAGGGACCACAGGGGGCTATGGCTACACCTTC. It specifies CASGIGTTGGYGYTF.

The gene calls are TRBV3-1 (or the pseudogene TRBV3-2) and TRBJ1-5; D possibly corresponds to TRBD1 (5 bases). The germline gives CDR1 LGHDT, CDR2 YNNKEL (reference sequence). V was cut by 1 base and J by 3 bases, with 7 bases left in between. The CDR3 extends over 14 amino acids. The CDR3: CASSQAGYNQPQHF. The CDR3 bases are TGTGCCAGCAGCCAAGCAGGGTACAATCAGCCCCAGCATTTT.

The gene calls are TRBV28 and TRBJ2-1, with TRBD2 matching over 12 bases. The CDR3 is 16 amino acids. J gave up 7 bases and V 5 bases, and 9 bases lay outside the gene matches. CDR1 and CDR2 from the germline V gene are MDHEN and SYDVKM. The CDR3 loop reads CASSPRLAGVGNEQFF. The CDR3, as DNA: TGTGCCAGCAGTCCCCGACTAGCGGGGGTTGGGAATGAGCAGTTCTTC.

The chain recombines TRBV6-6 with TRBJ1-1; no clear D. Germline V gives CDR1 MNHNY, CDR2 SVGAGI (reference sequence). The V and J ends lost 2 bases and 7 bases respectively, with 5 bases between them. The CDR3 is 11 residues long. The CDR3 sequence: CASSYKGEAFF. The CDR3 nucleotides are TGTGCCAGCAGTTACAAGGGTGAAGCTTTCTTT.

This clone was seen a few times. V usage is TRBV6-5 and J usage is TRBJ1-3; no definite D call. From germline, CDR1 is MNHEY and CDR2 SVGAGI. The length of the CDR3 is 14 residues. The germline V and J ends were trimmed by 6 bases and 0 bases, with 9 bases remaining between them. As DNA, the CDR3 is TGTGCCAGCAGCCGTTTGGGCTCTGGAAACACCATATATTTT. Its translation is CASSRLGSGNTIYF.

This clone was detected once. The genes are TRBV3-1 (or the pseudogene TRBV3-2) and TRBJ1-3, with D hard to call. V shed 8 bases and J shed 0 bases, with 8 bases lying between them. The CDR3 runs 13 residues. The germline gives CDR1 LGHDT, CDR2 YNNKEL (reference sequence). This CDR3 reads CASGRNSGNTIYF. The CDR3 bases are TGTGCCAGCGGACGGAACTCTGGAAACACCATATATTTT.

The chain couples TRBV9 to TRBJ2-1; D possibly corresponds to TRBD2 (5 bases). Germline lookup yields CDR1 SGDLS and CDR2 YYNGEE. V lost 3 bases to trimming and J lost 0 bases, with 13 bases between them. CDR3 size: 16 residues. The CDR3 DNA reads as TGTGCCAGCAGCGGAGTAGCGCAAAGCTCCTACAATGAGCAGTTCTTC. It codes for CASSGVAQSSYNEQFF.

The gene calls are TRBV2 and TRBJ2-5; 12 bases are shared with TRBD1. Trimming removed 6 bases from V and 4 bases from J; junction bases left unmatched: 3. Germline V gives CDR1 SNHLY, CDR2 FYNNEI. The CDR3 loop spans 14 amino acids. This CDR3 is CASSRDRGRETQYF. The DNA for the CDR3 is TGTGCCAGCAGCCGGGACAGGGGGCGAGAGACCCAGTACTTC.

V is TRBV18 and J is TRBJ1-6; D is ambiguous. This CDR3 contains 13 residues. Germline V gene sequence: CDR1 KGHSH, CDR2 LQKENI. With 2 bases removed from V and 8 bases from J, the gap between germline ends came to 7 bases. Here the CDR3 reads CASSPTGDSPLHF. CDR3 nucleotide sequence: TGTGCCAGCTCACCAACTGGAGATTCACCCCTCCACTTT. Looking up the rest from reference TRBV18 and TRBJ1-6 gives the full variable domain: NAGVMQNPRHLVRRRGQEARLRCSPMKGHSHVYWYRQLPEEGLKFMVYLQKENIIDESGMPKERFSAEFPKEGPSILRIQQVVRGDSAAYFCASSPTGDSPLHFGNGTRLTVT.

This chain's CDR3 is CASSPWGSANYGYTF. CDR3 sequence (DNA): TGTGCCAGCAGCCCGTGGGGCAGCGCTAACTATGGCTACACCTTC. The V gene is TRBV9, the J gene TRBJ1-2, with a tentative D call TRBD1 (5 bases). Per the germline V gene, CDR1 is SGDLS and CDR2 is YYNGEE. The CDR3 is made up of 15 amino acids. Trimming took 4 bases from V and 0 from J, leaving 13 bases between them.

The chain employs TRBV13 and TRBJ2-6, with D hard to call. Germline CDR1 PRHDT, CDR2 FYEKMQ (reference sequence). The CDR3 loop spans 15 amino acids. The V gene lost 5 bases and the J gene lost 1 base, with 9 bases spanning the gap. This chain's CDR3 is CASSPQASGANVLTF. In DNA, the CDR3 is TGTGCCAGCAGCCCCCAGGCGTCTGGGGCCAACGTCCTGACTTTC. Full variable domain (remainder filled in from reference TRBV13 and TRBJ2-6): AAGVIQSPRHLIKEKRETATLKCYPIPRHDTVYWYQQGPGQDPQFLISFYEKMQSDKGSIPDRFSAQQFSDYHSELNMSSLELGDSALYFCASSPQASGANVLTFGAGSRLTVL.

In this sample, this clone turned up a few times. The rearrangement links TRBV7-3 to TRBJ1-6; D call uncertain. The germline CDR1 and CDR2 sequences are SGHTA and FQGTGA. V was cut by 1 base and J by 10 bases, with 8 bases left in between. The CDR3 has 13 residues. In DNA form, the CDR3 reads TGTGCCAGCAGCTTAAATCTCGGGTCACCCCTCCACTTT. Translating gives CASSLNLGSPLHF.